This passage covers 15 T cell receptor beta chains from one sample sequenced in a study of blood T cell repertoires in COVID-19. TCRdb keeps only in-frame clones here, not all; method: immunoSEQ multiplex PCR. The table records roughly 260,000 clones, approximately 79% of them present only once. The sequencing input was peripheral blood. The receptors stem from a woman aged 40 to 50 with active or convalescent COVID-19.

The chain links TRBV5-1 to TRBJ2-1; 8 positions agree with TRBD2. Germline V gives CDR1 SGHRS, CDR2 YFSETQ. Losses at the gene ends were 2 bases for V and 4 bases for J; bases not matched to a gene: 5. The CDR3 extends over 15 amino acids. DNA of the CDR3: TGCGCCAGCAGCTTATCGGGGGGGAGATACAATGAGCAGTTCTTC. Its translation: CASSLSGGRYNEQFF. Full variable domain (rest looked up from reference TRBV5-1 and TRBJ2-1): KAGVTQTPRYLIKTRGQQVTLSCSPISGHRSVSWYQQTPGQGLQFLFEYFSETQRNKGNFPGRFSGRQFSNSRSEMNVSTLELGDSALYLCASSLSGGRYNEQFFGPGTRLTVL.

The rearrangement links TRBV4-2 to TRBJ2-3; D not certain. V lost 5 bases, J lost 5 bases, and 14 bases lay in between. Germline CDR1 and CDR2: LGHNA and YNFKEQ. The CDR3 covers 14 residues. CDR3: CASSALESRDTQYF. The CDR3 nucleotides read TGTGCCAGCAGCGCTCTCGAGAGTAGAGATACGCAGTATTTT.

This clone has more than one count but fewer than ten. The chain joins TRBV5-6 to TRBJ1-6, with D possibly TRBD1 on 6 matching bases. The CDR3 has 15 residues. The ends were cut back, 4 bases at V and 7 bases at J, with 15 bases in the middle. CDR1 SGHDT and CDR2 YYEEEE come from the germline V gene. The CDR3 loop is CASSPWDINNSPLHF. In nucleotides, the CDR3 is TGTGCCAGCAGCCCATGGGACATCAACAATTCACCCCTCCACTTT.

DNA for the CDR3: TGCGCCAGCAGCCAAGATTGGGGTGCGGTCAGGGAACCCCTGGCCAAAAACATTCAGTACTTC. It specifies CASSQDWGAVREPLAKNIQYF. The gene calls are TRBV4-1 and TRBJ2-4; a possible D gene is TRBD1 (5 bases). Trimming stripped 0 bases from V and 1 base from J, with 25 bases between. There are 21 residues in the CDR3. Germline CDR1 is MGHRA and CDR2 is YSYEKL.

The V and J genes are TRBV5-4 and TRBJ1-1; D uncertain. Trimming removed 4 bases from V and 0 bases from J, with 10 bases in between. The CDR3 sequence is 14 residues long. Germline CDR1 reads SGHNT; CDR2 reads YYREEE (reference sequence). As DNA, the CDR3 is TGTGCCAGCAGCCTCCCTAGCATGAACACTGAAGCTTTCTTT. Its translation: CASSLPSMNTEAFF.

The chain links TRBV29-1 to TRBJ1-4, with TRBD1 identical over 10 bases. This CDR3 region has 13 residues. CDR1 is SQVTM, CDR2 ANQGSEA, per germline. J was trimmed by 7 bases and V by 6 bases; bases with no gene match: 5. The CDR3 protein is CSVPTGGGEKLFF. The CDR3 DNA reads as TGCAGCGTCCCGACAGGGGGCGGTGAAAAACTGTTTTTT.

On this clone: The same CDR3 also results from other DNA sequences found in this sample. The chain recombines TRBV5-1 with TRBJ1-2; 9 bases map to TRBD1. V was clipped by 3 bases and J by 3 bases; unmatched bases: 3. Germline V lookup: CDR1 SGHRS, CDR2 YFSETQ. The CDR3 has 14 residues. CDR3 loop: CASSSGQGDYGYTF. CDR3 bases: TGCGCCAGCAGCTCGGGACAGGGAGACTATGGCTACACCTTC.

The chain recombines TRBV18 with TRBJ2-3; 13 bases fit TRBD2. This CDR3 is 16 amino acids long. Per the germline V gene, CDR1 is KGHSH and CDR2 is LQKENI. V lost 3 bases, J lost 8 bases, and 8 bases stayed unmatched. In DNA form, the CDR3 reads TGTGCCAGCTCACCGGATACTAGCGGGGGGGCCGGTACGCAGTATTTT. It encodes CASSPDTSGGAGTQYF. The variable domain in full, with the rest retrieved from reference TRBV18 and TRBJ2-3, is NAGVMQNPRHLVRRRGQEARLRCSPMKGHSHVYWYRQLPEEGLKFMVYLQKENIIDESGMPKERFSAEFPKEGPSILRIQQVVRGDSAAYFCASSPDTSGGAGTQYFGPGTRLTVL.

This clone was observed a single time. This sample also contains other DNA sequences that code for the same CDR3. J is TRBJ1-1 and V is TRBV12-3 or TRBV12-4, with D maybe TRBD1 (5 bases). This CDR3 has 13 amino acids. The ends were cut back, 2 bases at V and 3 bases at J, with 7 bases in the middle. The CDR3 protein is CASSLRGYTEAFF. The DNA of the CDR3 is TGTGCCAGCAGTTTAAGGGGATACACTGAAGCTTTCTTT.

This chain connects TRBV7-9 to TRBJ2-4, with D perhaps matching TRBD1 (6 bases). This CDR3 is 14 amino acids long. Germline V gene data show CDR1 as SEHNR and CDR2 as FQNEAQ (reference sequence). V was clipped by 5 bases and J by 4 bases, with 12 bases between them. For the CDR3, the DNA is TGTGCCAGCAGCCAGATAAGGGGGAAAAACATTCAGTACTTC. Its translation: CASSQIRGKNIQYF.

V gene TRBV6-1 combines with J gene TRBJ2-7, with a tentative D call TRBD2 (6 bases). Germline V gene sequence: CDR1 MNHNS, CDR2 SASEGT. The CDR3 covers 15 residues. The V and J ends lost 1 base and 2 bases respectively, with 12 bases between them. This CDR3 reads CASSEEWGVAYEQYV. The DNA of the CDR3 is TGTGCCAGCAGTGAAGAGTGGGGGGTGGCCTACGAGCAGTACGTC.

This rearrangement joins TRBV5-1 to TRBJ1-6, with a weak D call TRBD1 (5 bases). The CDR3 runs 14 residues. Germline CDR1 SGHRS, CDR2 YFSETQ. Deletions cut 4 bases from V and 8 bases from J, with 13 bases between. The DNA of the CDR3 is TGCGCCAGCAGCCCCGGCAGGGCTGATTCACCCCTCCACTTT. Translating it yields CASSPGRADSPLHF.

The chain recombines TRBV9 with TRBJ2-7; 7 positions match TRBD2. Germline V lookup: CDR1 SGDLS, CDR2 YYNGEE. V lost 2 bases, J lost 5 bases, and 1 base stayed unmatched. This CDR3 is built from 12 residues. The CDR3 region is CASSVAGDEQYF. CDR3 DNA: TGTGCCAGCAGCGTGGCGGGGGACGAGCAGTACTTC.

The chain couples TRBV11-3 to TRBJ1-6, with 8 nucleotides matching TRBD1. J was trimmed by 7 bases and V by 5 bases; bases with no gene match: 10. This CDR3 is 16 amino acids long. The germline CDR1 and CDR2 sequences are SGHNT and YENEEA. Here the CDR3 reads CASSRTGSAGNSPLHF. DNA for the CDR3: TGTGCCAGCAGCCGGACAGGGTCGGCGGGGAATTCACCCCTCCACTTT. Looking up the rest from reference TRBV11-3 and TRBJ1-6 gives the full variable domain: EAGVVQSPRYKIIEKKQPVAFWCNPISGHNTLYWYLQNLGQGPELLIRYENEEAVDDSQLPKDRFSAERLKGVDSTLKIQPAELGDSAVYLCASSRTGSAGNSPLHFGNGTRLTVT.

A few counts support this clone. The rearrangement joins TRBV28 to TRBJ1-5; 7 bases map to TRBD1. CDR1 is MDHEN and CDR2 is SYDVKM in the germline V gene. With 7 bases clipped from V and 5 bases from J, the junction kept 2 bases outside the gene matches. CDR3 length equals 12 residues. In DNA form, the CDR3 reads TGTGCCAGCAACACAGGGGATCAGCCCCAGCATTTT. This translates into CASNTGDQPQHF.